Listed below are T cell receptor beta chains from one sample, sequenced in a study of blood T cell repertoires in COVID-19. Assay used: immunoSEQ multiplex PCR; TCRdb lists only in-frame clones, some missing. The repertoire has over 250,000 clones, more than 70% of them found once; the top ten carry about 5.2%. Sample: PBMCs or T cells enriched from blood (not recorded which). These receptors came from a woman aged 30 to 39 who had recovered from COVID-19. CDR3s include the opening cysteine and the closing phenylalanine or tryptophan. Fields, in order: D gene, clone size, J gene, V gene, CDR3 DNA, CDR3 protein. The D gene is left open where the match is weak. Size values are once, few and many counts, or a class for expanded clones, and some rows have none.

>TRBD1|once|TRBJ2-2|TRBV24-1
TGTGCCACCAGTGATCCGGGGGGGACAGGGGAGGTATCCGGGGAGCTGTTTTTT
CATSDPGGTGEVSGELFF
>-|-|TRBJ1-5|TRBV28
TGTGCCAGCAGTTTAACGGGGAATCAGCCCCAGCATTTT
CASSLTGNQPQHF
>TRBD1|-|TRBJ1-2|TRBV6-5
TGTGCCAGCAGCATACAGGGGTATGGTGGCTACACCTTC
CASSIQGYGGYTF
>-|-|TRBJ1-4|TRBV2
TGTGCCAGCAGCAGCCAGGGGATGGCTAATGAAAAACTGTTTTTT
CASSSQGMANEKLFF
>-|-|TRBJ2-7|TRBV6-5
TGTGCCAGCAGGTCCCCGGGGACCTACGAGCAGTACTTC
CASRSPGTYEQYF
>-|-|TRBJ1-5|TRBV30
TGTGCCTGGAGTGTACAAGGGAAGAAGGGGAGCAATCAGCCCCAGCATTTT
CAWSVQGKKGSNQPQHF
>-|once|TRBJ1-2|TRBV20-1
TGCAGTGCTATGGCTCCCTGGGGCTACACCTTC
CSAMAPWGYTF
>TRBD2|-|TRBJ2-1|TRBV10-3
TGTGCCATCAATTCCAATATCGGACTAGCGGGGGGTGAGCAGTTCTTC
CAINSNIGLAGGEQFF
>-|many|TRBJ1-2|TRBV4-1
TGCGCCAGCAGCCAGAGCGGGACAAGGGGTCCTGTTGGCTACACCTTC
CASSQSGTRGPVGYTF
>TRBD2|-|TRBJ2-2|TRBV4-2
TGTGCCAGCAGCCAAGCACTAGCGGGGGCCGCGGGGGAGCTGTTTTTT
CASSQALAGAAGELFF
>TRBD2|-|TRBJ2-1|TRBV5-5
TGTGCCAGCAGCTGGGGGGGAGACAATGAGCAGTTCTTC
CASSWGGDNEQFF
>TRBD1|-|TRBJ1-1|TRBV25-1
TGTGCCAGCAGGGGATCGGGACAGCAAGCTTTCTTT
CASRGSGQQAFF
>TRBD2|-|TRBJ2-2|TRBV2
TGTGCCAGCAGGAGGGGACTAGCGGTGAACACCGGGGAGCTGTTTTTT
CASRRGLAVNTGELFF
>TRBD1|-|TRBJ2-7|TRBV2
TGTGCCAGCACCCCGGACAGGACCTACTCCTACGAGCAGTACTTC
CASTPDRTYSYEQYF
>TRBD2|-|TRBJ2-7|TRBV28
TGTGCCAGCAGTTTAGCGAATCCACCCGTGACACGGGAGGGCGAGCAGTACTTC
CASSLANPPVTREGEQYF
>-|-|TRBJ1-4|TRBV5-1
TGCGCCAGCAGCTTGCGCGCAGGGGTCGGGGAAAAACTGTTTTTT
CASSLRAGVGEKLFF
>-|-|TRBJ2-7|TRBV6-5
TGTGCCAGCAGTTACGCGGACGAGCAGTACTTC
CASSYADEQYF
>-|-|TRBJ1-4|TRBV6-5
TGTGCCAGCAGAGGAACGGGGTTGAACAAGGAAAAACTGTTTTTT
CASRGTGLNKEKLFF
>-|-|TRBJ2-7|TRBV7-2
TGTGCCAGCAGTTTGACGTCCGGGACTCCCACCTACGAGCAGTACTTC
CASSLTSGTPTYEQYF
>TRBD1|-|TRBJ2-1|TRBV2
TGTGCCAGCCGGGACAGGGACCACAATGAGCAGTTCTTC
CASRDRDHNEQFF
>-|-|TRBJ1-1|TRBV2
TGTGCCAGCAGTGCCGACAGGAACACTGAAGCTTTCTTT
CASSADRNTEAFF
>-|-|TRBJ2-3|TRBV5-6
TGTGCCAGCAGTAGCAGCACAGATACGCAGTATTTT
CASSSSTDTQYF
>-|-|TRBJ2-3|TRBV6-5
TGTGCCAGCAGTGACTCCGGGAAATCGGTGACGCAGTATTTT
CASSDSGKSVTQYF
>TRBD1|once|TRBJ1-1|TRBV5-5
TGTGCCAGCAGCTCTTCAACAGGGGGATTCGAAGCTTTCTTT
CASSSSTGGFEAFF
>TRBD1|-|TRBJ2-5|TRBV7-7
TGTGCTAGCAGCCCAGGGGGACCTTTTCTCCAAGAGACCCAGTACTTC
CASSPGGPFLQETQYF
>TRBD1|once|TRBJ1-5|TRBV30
TGTGCCTGGAGTGTACAGGGGACAAATCAGCCCCAGCATTTT
CAWSVQGTNQPQHF
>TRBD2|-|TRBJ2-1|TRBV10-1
TGCGCCAGCAAGGAGGCTAGCGGATACGGGGAGCAGTTCTTC
CASKEASGYGEQFF
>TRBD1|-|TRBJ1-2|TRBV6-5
TGTGCCAGCAGTACCCGGGACAGTCGCTATGGCTACACCTTC
CASSTRDSRYGYTF
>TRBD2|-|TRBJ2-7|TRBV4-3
TGCGCCAGCAGCCAATGGGCCGGGCAGCGGGGTCACGAGCAGTACTTC
CASSQWAGQRGHEQYF
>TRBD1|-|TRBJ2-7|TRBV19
TGTGCCAGGGAGACCCAGGCGGGGACAGGGGGCTACGAGCAGTACTTC
CARETQAGTGGYEQYF
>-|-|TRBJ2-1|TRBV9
TGTGCCAGCAGCGTTGCGGACTATTACAATGAGCAGTTCTTC
CASSVADYYNEQFF
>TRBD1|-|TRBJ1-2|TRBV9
TGTGCCAGCAGCATCGGACAGGCTTCTAACTATGGCTACACCTTC
CASSIGQASNYGYTF
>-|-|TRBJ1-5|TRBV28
TGTGCCAGCACCAAGGGGACATACATCAATCAGCCCCAGCATTTT
CASTKGTYINQPQHF
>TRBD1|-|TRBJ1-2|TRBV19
TGTGCCAGTAGTACTGGGACAGGGGGTATTGGCTACACCTTC
CASSTGTGGIGYTF
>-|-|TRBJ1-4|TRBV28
TGTGCCAGCAGTTTGGGAGGGACCGGGAATGAAAAACTGTTTTTT
CASSLGGTGNEKLFF
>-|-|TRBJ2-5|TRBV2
TGTGCCAGCAAGGCCCAGGGAGGTGAAGAGACCCAGTACTTC
CASKAQGGEETQYF
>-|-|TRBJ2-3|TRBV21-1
TGTGCCAGCAGCAAAGAGGCGGGCAGGGGGCAAGATACGCAGTATTTT
CASSKEAGRGQDTQYF
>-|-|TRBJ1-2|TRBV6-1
TGTGCCAGCAGTGATTTTGCAGGGGCGCGGTATGGCTACACCTTC
CASSDFAGARYGYTF
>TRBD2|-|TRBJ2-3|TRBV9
TGTGCCAGCAGAGCGGGGGCCATCACAGATACGCAGTATTTT
CASRAGAITDTQYF
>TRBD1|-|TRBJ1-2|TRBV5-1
TGCGCCAGCAGCCCCTGGACAGGGGGAGTTGTAGGCTACACCTTC
CASSPWTGGVVGYTF
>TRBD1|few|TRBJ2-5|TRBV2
TGTGCCAGCAGTGGAGGGACAGGACCCCAAGAGACCCAGTACTTC
CASSGGTGPQETQYF
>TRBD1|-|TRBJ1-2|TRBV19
TGTGCCAGTAGTACCCGCTCGACAGGGGGCGGCTATGGCTACACCTTC
CASSTRSTGGGYGYTF
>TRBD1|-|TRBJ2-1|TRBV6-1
TGTGCCAGCAGTGAGGGAGACAGGGGGTGGCAGTTCTTC
CASSEGDRGWQFF
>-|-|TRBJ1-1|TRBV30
TGTGCCTGGAGAGCTCGAGAGAACACTGAAGCTTTCTTT
CAWRARENTEAFF
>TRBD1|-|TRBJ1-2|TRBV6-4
TGTGCCAGCAGTGCCTCCGGGACAGGGTATGGCTACACCTTC
CASSASGTGYGYTF
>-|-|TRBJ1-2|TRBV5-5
TGTGCCAGCAGCTTTAGCGGCAGCCTCTATGGCTACACCTTC
CASSFSGSLYGYTF
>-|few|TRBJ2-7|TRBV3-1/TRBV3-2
TGTGCCAGCGGAGGAGATTCCTACGAGCAGTACTTC
CASGGDSYEQYF